This T cell receptor (beta chain) was sequenced for a study of cytomegalovirus exposure and HLA in healthy donors (dated by TCRdb to the late 2010s). For context, the study as a whole: According to an earlier analysis of a few hundred of the donors, 150 million to 200 million T cells yielded 90 million to 140 million unique TCR beta sequences and 276 Gb of sequence data. A later genetic analysis took genome-wide SNP genotypes for about 55% of the 666 donors and used that subset as a discovery cohort. The number of donors typed differed by locus, with roughly 620-630 for A, B, C, DRB1 and DQB1, around 500 for DQA1, nearly 610 for DPA1, and around 460 for DPB1. Because of strong linkage in the cohort, four or five DR-DQ haplotypes were treated as single units for association and clustering. The study aimed to test whether cataloging public T cell receptors could reveal signatures of past pathogen exposure. Rather than drawing on any new phenotypic data, the later analysis identified candidate immune exposures from TCR beta sequences and the way those sequences occurred across donors. The study used immunosequencing to profile the T cell repertoires of approximately 690 subjects and linked those repertoires to cytomegalovirus serostatus. An early release that covered roughly 600 HLA-typed donors contained around 300 gigabases of sequencing data and 85 million to 100 million unique TCR sequences. In an earlier analysis of about 590 of the donors, high-throughput TCR beta sequencing was used to judge whether each TCR beta V gene segment behaved as functional or pseudogenic. In a later analysis, previously published TCR beta repertoires from several hundred donors were re-analyzed and high-resolution HLA genotyping was added so that TCR occurrence patterns could be studied. To predict cytomegalovirus infection status, the study combined high-throughput TCR immunosequencing, statistical association of individual TCRs with disease status, and machine learning. Class I and class II HLA loci were covered by the typing at four-digit resolution. Donor age, sex, ethnicity and CMV serostatus were compiled together with the repertoire data. Every discovery cohort repertoire had been produced on one sequencing platform. Among 300 to 450 genotyped donors of the cohort, an average of about 240,000 unique TCR beta nucleotide sequences were sequenced per donor, roughly 20% of them non-productive. Of the roughly 430 genotyped donors, around 81% fell in the genetic ancestry cluster associated with self-reported Caucasian donors. Besides the first cohort of more than 650 subjects, a separate validation cohort made up of roughly 120 different subjects was used. Study-wide conclusions, independent of this receptor: In vitro tests confirmed that a few of the cytomegalovirus-associated TCR beta chains recognize cytomegalovirus antigens. Immune exposure information for the cohort was limited to CMV serostatus. According to a later analysis, most CMV-associated TCR beta chains appeared to be HLA-restricted, and the HLA associations seemed to be driven largely by CMV exposure. Roughly uniform sequencing depth across donors was assumed in presence/absence analyses, although this assumption may not hold. Strong co-occurrence of HLA alleles, especially DR and DQ, made assigning TCR associations to individual alleles difficult. The classifier was reported to diagnose cytomegalovirus status with high specificity and sensitivity in both the original cohort and the validation cohort. Several of the top co-occurrence clusters appeared to be linked to parvovirus B19, influenza, CMV and Epstein-Barr virus, according to a later analysis. A later analysis associated about 17,000 TCR beta sequences with specific HLA alleles at a false discovery rate of 0.05. A later analysis found that HLA-associated TCR beta chains were more clonally expanded and had lower generation probabilities than equally common non-associated chains. Because counts were too low, approximately 18 rarely observed V segments, including chromosome 9 orphons, were excluded from the earlier analysis of 587 of the donors. In an earlier analysis of 587 of the donors, most TCR beta V segments appeared in productive rearrangements about 90% or about 30% of the time, broadly matching IMGT annotations. The cohort was sequenced for TCR beta chains only, and without alpha or paired-chain data the features that could be detected were limited. Linkage disequilibrium might explain the correlated functional status among segregating V segments, but an unknown experimental factor could not be ruled out. In a later analysis, TCR association rates were found to vary across HLA loci, with the most associated TCRs seen for DRB1 alleles and the fewest for HLA-C alleles. The sequencing pipeline was judged likely to have produced a cluster of highly shared sequence variants as a technical artifact. Because HLA typing was unavailable for some donors at each locus, only the typed subset was used in association tests. The 87-base-pair reads could not distinguish some IMGT-functional V segments, including TRBV6-2 and TRBV6-3, so those segments were excluded. It was suggested by the authors that the approach could potentially be generalized to other disease states and immunological phenotypes. The study listed 170 or so TCR beta chains as associated with cytomegalovirus. Across donors, most TCR sequences were observed very rarely, whereas some public TCRs were present in many individuals. In a later genetic analysis, fewer N-insertions in productive TCRs were reported among donors in an Asian-associated ancestry cluster than the approximately 630-donor mean. A further reported finding was that TCR beta sequences accurately predicted the HLA-A and HLA-B alleles for most subjects in the first cohort. A later genetic analysis associated a missense DCLRE1C variant with V-gene and J-gene trimming of TCR beta chains, and an independent cohort replicated the association.

This clone was seen only a few times. Its binding antigen is unknown. Base qualities are not recorded, but no much larger clone differs from it by a single base. Cut back by 2 bases and 0 bases, the V and J ends lie 13 bases apart. The CDR3 spans 16 residues, from the cysteine through the phenylalanine. The DNA shown is the 48-base CDR3, in frame from base 1. From a lookup of the germline V gene, CDR1 and CDR2 are SGHDN and FVKESK. Receptor amplification or capture employed the immunoSEQ multiplex PCR assay. The multiplex PCR relied on a mix of 60 forward primers for TCR Vbeta segments and 13 reverse primers for TCR Jbeta segments. Amplification of the CDR3 region of rearranged TCR beta genes was performed with a multiplex PCR assay on genomic DNA. The Illumina HiSeq System was used to sequence the amplified TCR beta libraries as 87-base-pair reads. Under the source paper's analysis protocol: A later analysis tallied some 79 million unique TCR beta chains across the 640 or so repertoires, and some 10 million of those chains were shared by two or more donors. A nearest-neighbor algorithm error-corrected the raw reads and collapsed the reads into unique sequences, merging closely related sequences to remove PCR and sequencing errors. V, D and J gene segments were assigned by aligning CDR3 sequences to IMGT reference sequences. For a sequence to be retained, a match of at least six nucleotides was required to both a V gene segment and a J gene segment. Rearrangements were classified as productive when the CDR3 lacked stop codons and remained in frame with V and J, and all other rearrangements were classified as non-productive. CDR3 was defined according to IMGT convention as the region running from the second conserved V-encoded cysteine to the conserved J-encoded phenylalanine. In an earlier analysis of approximately 500 of the donors, sequences lacking an unambiguous match to a single V gene segment were excluded. In an earlier analysis of 587 of the donors, V segments were called functional above 56.7% productive rearrangements and were called segregating when the between-donor standard deviation exceeded 5%. To diagnose cytomegalovirus status from the catalog of TCR beta chain sequences, a statistical classification framework was built. In a later analysis, TCR nucleotide sequences were compared against IMGT/GENE-DB human TR gene sequences so that V and J genes could be assigned. Using the TCRdist pipeline, a later analysis assigned CDR3 sequences along with most-parsimonious VDJ recombination scenarios. In a later analysis, each TCR beta chain was defined by its CDR3 amino acid sequence together with its V-gene family, and reads lacking a unique V-gene family were excluded. As a way to deal with suspected cross-contamination and a sequencing artifact, a later analysis dropped 592 nucleotide sequences that were highly shared and had low generation probability. In a later analysis, a clonal expansion index was calculated for each public chain from normalized within-repertoire ranks of inferred template counts. A later analysis computed generation probabilities with a VDJ recombination model fitted to out-of-frame rearrangements, and checked the results against IGoR. A later analysis scored TCR-TCR, TCR-HLA and TCR-CMV co-occurrence with hypergeometric tests, applying a repertoire-size bias correction to TCR pairs. False discovery rates were estimated in a later analysis by permuting HLA or CMV assignments 20 times. In a later analysis, co-occurring TCRs were grouped using DBSCAN, and TCRdist sequence similarity was added for clustering within HLA-allele-positive subsets. For co-occurrence clustering, repertoires with fewer than 30,000 or more than 120,000 public chains were excluded, along with several repertoires with anomalous nucleotide sharing. Not all clones reach the TCRdb copy of this immuneACCESS table, which keeps in-frame sequences only. Checked studies attribute under half of the gap to unresolved V genes and leave the rest unexplained. That table furnishes V, J and clone size, whereas the DNA furnished D and trimming. For this sample there are 100,000 to 150,000 clones; more than 9% appear just once. The top ten constitute around 4.6% of the sample.

The cohort comprised some 730 healthy bone marrow donors. Cohort members were all nominally healthy when sampled, although unrecorded immune exposures were likely present. The donor tested CMV seropositive and was one of the 289 seropositive cohort members. A peripheral blood sample was collected from each donor, and TCR beta sequencing was performed on peripheral blood mononuclear cells. The Qiagen DNeasy Blood Extraction Kit was used to extract genomic DNA from the blood cell samples. The chain joins TRBV14 to TRBJ1-2; TRBD1 is a weak D gene call, 5 bases matching. This clonotype was sampled from a woman under 30 in good health and CMV-seropositive. The sample taken for sequencing was PBMCs. The base sequence is TGTGCCAGCAGCCAAATTTCGCCAGGGCCTAACTATGGCTACACCTTC. Its translation reads: CASSQISPGPNYGYTF.